This T cell receptor beta chain stems from a study of blood T cell repertoires in COVID-19. The CDR3 is 14 residues long. Germline V gene lookup returns CDR1 LGHDT and CDR2 YNNKEL (reference sequence). Trimming removed 4 bases at V and 5 bases at J, with 11 bases between. In this sample, this clone turned up once. The protocol was immunoSEQ multiplex PCR, while the TCRdb copy is restricted to in-frame clones and leaves out a portion. The sample carries 280,000 or so clones, 70% to 90% recorded once. Sequencing was carried out using peripheral blood. The V call is TRBV3-1 (or the pseudogene TRBV3-2), the J call TRBJ1-4; D is possibly TRBD1 (5 bases). The sequence was collected from a man younger than 35 with active or convalescent COVID-19. Here the CDR3 DNA reads TGTGCCAGCAGCCTCGGCCAGGGCAATGAAAAACTGTTTTTT. Protein product: CASSLGQGNEKLFF.